The rows below give T cell receptor beta chains drawn from one sample of a study of tissue T cells after allogeneic stem cell transplantation. The protocol was immunoSEQ multiplex PCR, while the TCRdb copy is restricted to in-frame clones and leaves out a portion. In the table there are about 43,000 clones, roughly 92% of which are singletons. Sequencing was performed on blood, taken before transplantation. These receptors came from a woman between 40 and 69 years old who later had graft-versus-host disease after an allogeneic stem cell transplant. CDR3s include the opening cysteine and the closing phenylalanine or tryptophan. Size values are once, few and many counts, or a class for expanded clones, and some rows have none.

v_call: TRBV4-3; clone_size: NA; cdr3_aa: CASSRGGGSYYNEQFF
v_call: TRBV11-2; clone_size: NA; cdr3_aa: CASSLGTGSTYEQYF
v_call: TRBV27; clone_size: NA; cdr3_aa: CASRGTGKVGYTF
v_call: TRBV4-1; clone_size: NA; cdr3_aa: CASSQGNGETQYF
v_call: TRBV5-6; clone_size: NA; cdr3_aa: CASSFGDEKLFF
v_call: TRBV7-6; clone_size: NA; cdr3_aa: CASSLESSYEQYF
v_call: TRBV9; clone_size: few; cdr3_aa: CASSVEGAKGYTF
v_call: TRBV18; clone_size: NA; cdr3_aa: CASSPPQTGKLFF
v_call: TRBV19; clone_size: NA; cdr3_aa: CASSPGGGGYGYTF
v_call: TRBV5-1; clone_size: NA; cdr3_aa: CASRNLAVGELFF
v_call: TRBV19; clone_size: NA; cdr3_aa: CASRRGDYGYTF
v_call: TRBV5-1; clone_size: NA; cdr3_aa: CASSSWTKATDTQYF
v_call: TRBV27; clone_size: NA; cdr3_aa: CASRPGLSREFF
v_call: TRBV30; clone_size: NA; cdr3_aa: CAWSWRHSTNYGYTF
v_call: TRBV19; clone_size: NA; cdr3_aa: CASSPTGFMNTEAFF
v_call: TRBV7-2; clone_size: NA; cdr3_aa: CASSQLGRGHTGELFF
v_call: TRBV9; clone_size: few; cdr3_aa: CASSQGTVRNTIYF
v_call: TRBV28; clone_size: NA; cdr3_aa: CASSLFQGRNTGELFF
v_call: TRBV12-5; clone_size: NA; cdr3_aa: CASGLKFSGNTGELFF
v_call: TRBV18; clone_size: few; cdr3_aa: CASSAGGDQPQHF
v_call: TRBV27; clone_size: NA; cdr3_aa: CASSLGEDTQYF
v_call: TRBV7-8; clone_size: NA; cdr3_aa: CASSVGLAKHNEQFF
v_call: TRBV30; clone_size: few; cdr3_aa: CAWKGGRGGDTQYF
v_call: TRBV28; clone_size: NA; cdr3_aa: CASSRPTGSNYGYTF
v_call: TRBV14; clone_size: NA; cdr3_aa: CASSQGSGFYEQYF
v_call: TRBV7-9; clone_size: NA; cdr3_aa: CASSLSMTAFF
v_call: TRBV11-2; clone_size: NA; cdr3_aa: CASSPKGSFSYF
v_call: TRBV24-1; clone_size: NA; cdr3_aa: CATSAPKGAGEGNEQFF
v_call: TRBV5-1; clone_size: once; cdr3_aa: CASSLPAGGPDEQFF
v_call: TRBV19; clone_size: NA; cdr3_aa: CASSIGAGQGIYEQYF
v_call: TRBV11-2; clone_size: NA; cdr3_aa: CASSPRNEQFF
v_call: TRBV4-3; clone_size: NA; cdr3_aa: CASSHADRVHGYTF
v_call: TRBV28; clone_size: NA; cdr3_aa: CASSLMEYQETQYF
v_call: TRBV25-1; clone_size: once; cdr3_aa: CASSGSSGPEQFF
v_call: TRBV28; clone_size: NA; cdr3_aa: CASSLFGGSTDTQYF
v_call: TRBV2; clone_size: NA; cdr3_aa: CASSPSGLVNYEQYF
v_call: TRBV6-2/TRBV6-3; clone_size: NA; cdr3_aa: CASSTSGVQETQYF
v_call: TRBV5-6; clone_size: NA; cdr3_aa: CASSKISRAPVTYEQYF
v_call: TRBV5-1; clone_size: NA; cdr3_aa: CASNLGMTYNEQFF
v_call: TRBV6-1; clone_size: NA; cdr3_aa: CASSEREGRASF
v_call: TRBV4-1; clone_size: NA; cdr3_aa: CASRMDADTQYF
v_call: TRBV7-3; clone_size: NA; cdr3_aa: CASSSGLATDTQYF
v_call: TRBV3-1/TRBV3-2; clone_size: NA; cdr3_aa: CASSQGGDTQYF
v_call: TRBV5-1; clone_size: NA; cdr3_aa: CASSLLGSLGSYNEQFF
v_call: TRBV12-1; clone_size: NA; cdr3_aa: CASSPRLAGSSYNEQFF
v_call: TRBV11-2; clone_size: few; cdr3_aa: CASSLIGTSGSYNEQFF
v_call: TRBV6-6; clone_size: NA; cdr3_aa: CASSYGQGVGTEAFF
v_call: TRBV10-3; clone_size: once; cdr3_aa: CAISESGRLGETQYF
v_call: TRBV7-2; clone_size: NA; cdr3_aa: CASSLETSGGYGYTF
v_call: TRBV7-2; clone_size: NA; cdr3_aa: CASSLSSGTEQFF
v_call: TRBV4-3; clone_size: NA; cdr3_aa: CASGPGQNTEAFF
v_call: TRBV30; clone_size: NA; cdr3_aa: CAWSSQGYEQYF
v_call: TRBV5-1; clone_size: NA; cdr3_aa: CASSLSWRETQYF
v_call: TRBV6-5; clone_size: NA; cdr3_aa: CASSYVDTQYF
v_call: TRBV3-1/TRBV3-2; clone_size: NA; cdr3_aa: CASSVASGYEQYF
v_call: TRBV4-3; clone_size: once; cdr3_aa: CASSQGGGAVSEKLFF
v_call: TRBV11-2; clone_size: NA; cdr3_aa: CASSPVGSRGTGELFF
v_call: TRBV5-4; clone_size: NA; cdr3_aa: CASSLGPASGNTIYF
v_call: TRBV15; clone_size: NA; cdr3_aa: CATSRIPGGSNEQFF